The rows below give T cell receptor beta chains drawn from one sample of a study of blood T cell repertoires in COVID-19. Clones were read by immunoSEQ multiplex PCR, and TCRdb kept only the in-frame ones, dropping some. The repertoire includes about 220,000 clones, over 75% of them detected once, and roughly 3% sits in the top ten. The specimen sequenced was PBMCs or T cells enriched from blood (not recorded which). The receptor set was obtained from a woman aged 18-29 years in a cohort exposed to, infected with or recovered from COVID-19 (not recorded which). Both conserved end residues are part of each CDR3. A D gene is named only where the DNA matches it firmly. Only some rows state a clone size, as once, few, many or a class for expanded clones.

.	.	TRBV3-1/TRBV3-2	TRBJ1-2	CASSIRQPSISYTF	TGTGCCAGCAGCATTCGACAGCCTAGTATCAGCTACACCTTC
.	TRBD2	TRBV2	TRBJ2-3	CASSLTSGRGFSTDTQYF	TGTGCCAGCAGTCTGACTAGCGGGAGGGGATTTAGCACAGATACGCAGTATTTT
.	.	TRBV29-1	TRBJ1-2	CSVPFNLANYGYTF	TGCAGCGTTCCCTTTAATCTAGCTAACTATGGCTACACCTTC
.	.	TRBV28	TRBJ1-2	CASSFREGGANYGYTF	TGTGCCAGCAGTTTTCGGGAGGGTGGGGCTAACTATGGCTACACCTTC
once	TRBD1	TRBV2	TRBJ1-3	CASSGQGGNTIYF	TGTGCCAGCAGTGGACAGGGTGGAAACACCATATATTTT
few	TRBD1	TRBV5-1	TRBJ1-1	CASSFTGAGTEAFF	TGCGCCAGCAGCTTCACAGGGGCCGGGACTGAAGCTTTCTTT
.	.	TRBV21-1	TRBJ2-1	CASLSPREEGYNEQFF	TGTGCCAGCCTATCACCTCGGGAGGAAGGCTACAATGAGCAGTTCTTC
.	.	TRBV30	TRBJ2-7	CAWSVSRVHEQYF	TGTGCCTGGAGTGTTTCGAGGGTCCACGAGCAGTACTTC
.	TRBD1	TRBV5-1	TRBJ1-6	CASSPVFRGRNSSPLHF	TGCGCCAGCAGCCCGGTGTTTAGGGGGCGAAACAGCTCACCCCTCCACTTT
.	.	TRBV24-1	TRBJ2-2	CATRADGELFF	TGTGCCACCAGGGCGGACGGGGAGCTGTTTTTT
.	TRBD1	TRBV7-2	TRBJ1-3	CASSTRNRGAPGNTIYF	TGTGCCAGCAGCACAAGGAACAGGGGGGCCCCTGGAAACACCATATATTTT
.	.	TRBV7-9	TRBJ1-3	CASSPQSSGNTIYF	TGTGCCAGCAGCCCCCAGTCCTCTGGAAACACCATATATTTT
.	TRBD2	TRBV5-1	TRBJ2-7	CASSLGSLAGGSYEQYF	TGCGCCAGCAGCTTGGGCTCTCTAGCGGGAGGTTCCTACGAGCAGTACTTC
.	TRBD1	TRBV2	TRBJ2-7	CASSEAAAQGVSF	TGTGCCAGCAGTGAAGCGGCGGCCCAGGGGGTATCCTTC
.	.	TRBV6-1	TRBJ1-1	CASSELRRNTEAFF	TGTGCCAGCAGTGAACTGAGGCGTAACACTGAAGCTTTCTTT
.	.	TRBV4-2	TRBJ1-3	CASSQPQDTGNTIYF	TGTGCCAGCAGCCAACCACAGGACACTGGAAACACCATATATTTT
.	.	TRBV5-1	TRBJ2-7	CASSLALTGAEQYF	TGCGCCAGCAGCTTGGCCTTAACAGGTGCCGAGCAGTACTTC
.	.	TRBV7-3	TRBJ1-6	CASSLSRGDSPLHF	TGTGCCAGCAGCTTATCCAGGGGCGATTCACCCCTCCACTTT
.	.	TRBV4-1	TRBJ2-3	CASSQEKGIDTDTQYF	TGCGCCAGCAGCCAAGAAAAGGGGATAGACACAGATACGCAGTATTTT
few	TRBD1	TRBV19	TRBJ2-1	CASSIGQGSYNEQFF	TGTGCCAGTAGTATAGGACAGGGATCCTACAATGAGCAGTTCTTC
.	.	TRBV5-6	TRBJ1-2	CASSSGNYGYTF	TGTGCCAGCAGTTCGGGGAACTATGGCTACACCTTC
.	TRBD2	TRBV29-1	TRBJ2-1	CSVQHAGTRKADEQFF	TGCAGCGTTCAACATGCCGGGACTAGAAAGGCGGATGAGCAGTTCTTC
.	TRBD1	TRBV12-3/TRBV12-4	TRBJ2-1	CASGTGDYNEQFF	TGTGCCAGCGGGACAGGGGACTACAATGAGCAGTTCTTC
.	.	TRBV27	TRBJ2-7	CASSRAWRGGTYEQYF	TGTGCCAGCAGCCGCGCCTGGCGCGGGGGCACCTACGAGCAGTACTTC
.	.	TRBV12-3/TRBV12-4	TRBJ1-2	CASSWRVGGYTF	TGTGCCAGCAGTTGGCGGGTTGGTGGCTACACCTTC
.	TRBD1	TRBV5-5	TRBJ2-1	CASSPGQGGIWSYNEQFF	TGTGCCAGCAGCCCAGGACAGGGAGGCATATGGTCCTACAATGAGCAGTTCTTC